This TCR beta chain came from a study of regulatory T cells in long-lasting Graves disease. V lost 5 bases to trimming and J lost 8 bases; unmatched junction nucleotides: 10. The CDR3 is made up of 14 amino acids. The V gene's germline CDR1 is DFQATT and CDR2 SNEGSKA (reference sequence). Time point here: newly diagnosed GD, antithyroid drugs for less than 3 months. PBMCs were the source of the RNA used for TCR sequencing. Relying on iRepertoire HTBI primers and Arm-PCR of CDR3 regions, the team built TCR beta libraries. TCRdb called the multiplex PCR reads again in MiXCR, with one record for every CDR3 protein. The sample holds about 540,000 distinct CDR3 sequences, 13% seen once. Another study also made use of these data, one on T cells in Graves' hyperthyroidism and ophthalmopathy. That publication notes: First-round RT-PCR targeting the TCR CDR3 was performed with the HTBI primer set.

This rearrangement joins TRBV20-1 to TRBJ2-3, with TRBD2 matching 10 bases. Sequencing was performed on peripheral blood mononuclear cells (PBMCs), taken at new diagnosis, from a patient treated with antithyroid drugs. The source is a man in his thirties or forties with Graves disease. The CDR3 DNA reads TGCAGTGCTTTGGGGCTAGCGGGAGTCGTTACGCAGTATTTT. It codes for CSALGLAGVVTQYF.